This T cell receptor beta chain was sequenced for a study of shared clonotypes between healthy human individuals. About the study: The donor pool was made up of a couple of women and a few men aged 18 to 49. Study-level findings and limits: Clonotype sharing among donors was thought likely to change with sequencing depth. Generation probabilities were higher for clonotypes shared across all four sorted-subset donors than for unshared ones. Sharing across four donors was highest in naive CD4 (roughly 5%) and lowest in memory CD8 (about 0.4%).

As to this clone: The antigen is undetermined.

CD45RO negativity and positive selection for CCR7 defined naive CD8 cells, a population that excluded terminally differentiated effector memory CD45RA+ cells. Sequenced by immunoSEQ multiplex PCR; TCRdb stores in-frame clones only, minus some. The table includes some 2.1 million clones, just over 90% detected once. This receptor was taken from a man aged 18 to 30 in good health. Some clones in this sample may be carry-over from other donors' samples. Specimen: naive CD8+ T cells from PBMCs.

CDR3: CATSRDHLLAGVGIEQFF. The CDR3 region has the DNA TGTGCCACCAGCAGAGACCACCTACTAGCGGGAGTTGGAATTGAGCAGTTCTTC. V gene TRBV15 combines with J gene TRBJ2-1; 11 bases agree with TRBD2. The CDR3 sequence is 18 residues long. V shed 0 bases, J shed 9 bases, and the junction held 13 bases outside the gene matches. In germline, CDR1 is LNHNV, CDR2 YYDKDF (reference sequence).